These T cell receptor beta chains were read from a single sample in a study of T cells in Graves' hyperthyroidism and ophthalmopathy. One entry per CDR3 protein results from TCRdb running MiXCR on the multiplex PCR reads. The sample has more than 300,000 distinct CDR3 sequences, 15% to 20% seen once. The sample comprised blood. These receptors all stem from a woman aged 25 to 39 with Graves' hyperthyroidism that later progressed to Graves' ophthalmopathy. CDR3s include the opening cysteine and the closing phenylalanine or tryptophan. The D gene is left open where the match is weak. Rows give clone size only sometimes, using once, few, many, or a class for an expanded clone.

v_gene	j_gene	abundance	d_gene	CDR3aa	CDR3nt
TRBV20-1	TRBJ1-5	few	.	CSASMAGASGNQPQHF	TGCAGTGCTAGTATGGCAGGGGCGAGCGGCAATCAGCCCCAGCATTTT
TRBV29-1	TRBJ2-7	many	.	CSVEGGAYEQYF	TGCAGCGTTGAAGGGGGAGCCTACGAGCAGTACTTC
TRBV6-1	TRBJ1-1	few	.	CAAGHPDDTEAFF	TGTGCCGCGGGACACCCAGATGACACTGAAGCTTTCTTT
TRBV11-3	TRBJ2-1	.	.	CASSLARSSREQFF	TGTGCCAGCAGCTTAGCCCGCTCCTCGCGCGAGCAGTTCTTC
TRBV12-3/TRBV12-4	TRBJ2-2	.	TRBD1	CASRRTGVGTGELFF	TGTGCCAGCAGAAGGACAGGGGTGGGTACCGGGGAGCTGTTTTTT
TRBV20-1	TRBJ2-3	many	TRBD2	CSALAGGPFFPTDTQYF	TGCAGTGCCTTAGCGGGAGGGCCCTTTTTCCCCACAGATACGCAGTATTTT
TRBV20-1	TRBJ1-2	many	.	CSARDGNYGYTF	TGCAGTGCCCGGGACGGGAACTATGGCTACACCTTC
TRBV9	TRBJ2-3	few	TRBD1	CASSASDGTATDTQYF	TGTGCCAGCAGCGCTTCAGACGGGACAGCCACAGATACGCAGTATTTT
TRBV3-1	TRBJ2-5	many	.	CASSQSLASQETQYF	TGTGCCAGCAGCCAATCCCTAGCGAGCCAAGAGACCCAGTACTTC
TRBV11-3	TRBJ2-1	many	TRBD2	CASSPRAGRADEQFF	TGTGCCAGCAGCCCCCGTGCGGGGAGGGCCGATGAGCAGTTCTTC
TRBV28	TRBJ2-1	many	TRBD2	CASSPGLATYNEQFF	TGTGCCAGCAGTCCCGGACTAGCAACCTACAATGAGCAGTTCTTC
TRBV13	TRBJ1-2	many	.	CASSSADDRGYTF	TGTGCCAGCAGCTCAGCGGACGACCGGGGCTACACCTTC
TRBV5-1	TRBJ1-2	many	.	CASSLDPANYGYTF	TGCGCCAGCAGCTTGGATCCAGCTAACTATGGCTACACCTTC
TRBV2	TRBJ1-4	many	.	CASSGWPKKLFF	TGTGCCAGCAGTGGGTGGCCGAAAAAACTGTTTTTT
TRBV27	TRBJ2-7	many	TRBD1	CASSLGTGEGYEQYF	TGTGCCAGCAGTCTTGGGACAGGGGAAGGGTACGAGCAGTACTTC